This T cell receptor (beta chain) comes out of a study of T cell changes during pregnancy in multiple sclerosis. V trimming: 6 bases; J trimming: 1 base; junction bases outside the gene matches: 7. Germline CDR1 KGHSH, CDR2 LQKENI. The CDR3 sequence is 16 residues long. In its sample, this clone was seen once. Here immunoSEQ multiplex PCR was the method, and the copy in TCRdb shows in-frame clones only, minus some. The table records some 10,000 clones, roughly 89% of them present only once. This sequence joins TRBV18 and TRBJ2-1; 9 bases line up with TRBD1. The starting material was CD8+ T cells from peripheral blood mononuclear cells, obtained in the first trimester of pregnancy. This TCR was recovered from a female donor in good health, enrolled as a control in a pregnancy study. The CDR3 region has the DNA TGTGCCAGCTCGTCAGGACAGGGGCTTTCCTACAATGAGCAGTTCTTC. Translated, it gives CASSSGQGLSYNEQFF.